This T cell receptor (beta chain) emerged from a study of cytomegalovirus exposure and HLA in healthy donors. Findings and limits, study-wide: Three CMV-associated chains were confirmed in vitro to be specific for CMV antigens.

V shed 6 bases and J shed 2 bases, with 14 bases lying between them. There are 15 residues in the CDR3. Germline V CDR1 and CDR2: MNHNS, SASEGT. As for this clone: What it binds is not known.

It was with 60 Vbeta and 13 Jbeta primers that the PCR ran. TCRdb's table, derived via immunoSEQ multiplex PCR, lists solely in-frame clones and lacks some. Here the sample spans some 150,000 clones, 60% to 80% being singletons. The sequencing sample was made of PBMCs. This chain uses TRBV6-1 with TRBJ1-5, with a weak D call TRBD1 (5 bases). The receptor was derived from a woman under 40 in good health and CMV-seronegative. The DNA of the CDR3 is TGTGCCAGCAGGGGTCAGGGTGGCGGCAATCAGCCCCAGCATTTT. It codes for CASRGQGGGNQPQHF.